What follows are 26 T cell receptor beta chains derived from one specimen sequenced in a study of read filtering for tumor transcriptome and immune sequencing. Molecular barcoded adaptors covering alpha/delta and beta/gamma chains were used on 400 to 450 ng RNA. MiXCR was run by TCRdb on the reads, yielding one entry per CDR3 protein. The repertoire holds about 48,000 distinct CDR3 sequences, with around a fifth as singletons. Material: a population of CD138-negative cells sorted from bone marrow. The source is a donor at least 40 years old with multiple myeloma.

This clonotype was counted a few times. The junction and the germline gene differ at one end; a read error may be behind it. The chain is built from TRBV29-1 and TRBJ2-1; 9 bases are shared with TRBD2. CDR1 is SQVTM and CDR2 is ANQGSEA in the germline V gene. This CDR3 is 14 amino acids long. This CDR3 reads CSAQPSGLANERFF. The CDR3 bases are TGCAGCGCTCAGCCTTCGGGACTAGCCAATGAGCGGTTCTTC.

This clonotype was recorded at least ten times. In DNA, the CDR3 is TGTGCCAGCAGCCAAGCCCGGTATGGCTACACCTTC. Protein: CASSQARYGYTF. The chain couples TRBV14 to TRBJ1-2, with no clear D. The length of the CDR3 is 12 residues. From germline, CDR1 is SGHDN and CDR2 FVKESK. Trimming cost V 1 base and J 5 bases, with 5 bases left between them.

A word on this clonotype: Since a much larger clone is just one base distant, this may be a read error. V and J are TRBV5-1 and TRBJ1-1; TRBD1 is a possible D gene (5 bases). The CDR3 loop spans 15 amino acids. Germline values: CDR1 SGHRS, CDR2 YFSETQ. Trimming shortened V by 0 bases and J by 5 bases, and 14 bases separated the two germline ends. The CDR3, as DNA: TGCGCCAGCAGCTTGGTAGGGGCAGGGCGGACTGAAGCTTTCTTT. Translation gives CASSLVGAGRTEAFF.

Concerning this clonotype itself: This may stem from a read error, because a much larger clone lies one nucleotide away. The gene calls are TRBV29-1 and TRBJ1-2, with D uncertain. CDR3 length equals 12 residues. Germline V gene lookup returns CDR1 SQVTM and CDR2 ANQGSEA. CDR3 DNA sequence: TGCAACGTTGAAGAAGGGAACTATGGCTACACCTTC. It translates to CNVEEGNYGYTF.

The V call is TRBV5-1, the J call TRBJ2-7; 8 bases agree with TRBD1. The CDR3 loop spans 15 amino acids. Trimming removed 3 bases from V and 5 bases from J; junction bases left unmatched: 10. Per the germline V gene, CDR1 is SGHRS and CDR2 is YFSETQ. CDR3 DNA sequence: TGCGCCAGCAGCTCTACAGGGGGTACGACTGACGAGCAGTACTTC. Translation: CASSSTGGTTDEQYF. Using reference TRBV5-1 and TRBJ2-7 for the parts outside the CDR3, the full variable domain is KAGVTQTPRYLIKTRGQQVTLSCSPISGHRSVSWYQQTPGQGLQFLFEYFSETQRNKGNFPGRFSGRQFSNSRSEMNVSTLELGDSALYLCASSSTGGTTDEQYFGPGTRLTVT.

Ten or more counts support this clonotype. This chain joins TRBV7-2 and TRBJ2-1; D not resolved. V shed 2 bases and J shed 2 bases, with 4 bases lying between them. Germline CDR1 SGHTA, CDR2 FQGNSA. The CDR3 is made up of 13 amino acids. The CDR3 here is CASSLFPYNEQFF. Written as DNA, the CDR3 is TGTGCCAGCAGCTTATTCCCCTACAATGAGCAGTTCTTC.

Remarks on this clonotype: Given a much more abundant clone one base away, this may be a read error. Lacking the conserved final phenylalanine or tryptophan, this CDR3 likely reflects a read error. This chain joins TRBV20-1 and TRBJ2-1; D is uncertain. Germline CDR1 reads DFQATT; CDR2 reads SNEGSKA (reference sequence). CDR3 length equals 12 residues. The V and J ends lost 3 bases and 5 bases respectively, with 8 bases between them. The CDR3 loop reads CSASPSNNEQFS. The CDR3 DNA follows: TGCAGTGCTAGCCCGAGCAACAATGAGCAGTTCTCC.

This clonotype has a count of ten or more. The CDR3 DNA is TGCAGTGCCCCAAGGACTAGCGGGAGTCACAATGAGCAGTTCTTC. Translation: CSAPRTSGSHNEQFF. The chain couples TRBV20-1 to TRBJ2-1; 13 bases fit TRBD2. The V gene end was trimmed by 6 bases and the J gene end by 5 bases; junction bases not matched to a gene: 7. From germline, CDR1 is DFQATT and CDR2 SNEGSKA (reference sequence). The CDR3 length is 15 residues.

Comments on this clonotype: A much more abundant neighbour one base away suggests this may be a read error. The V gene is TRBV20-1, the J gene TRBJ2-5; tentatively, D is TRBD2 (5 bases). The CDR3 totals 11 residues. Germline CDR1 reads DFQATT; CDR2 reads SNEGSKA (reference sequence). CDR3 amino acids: CSASYRETQHF. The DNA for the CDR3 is TGCAGTGCTAGTTATAGGGAGACCCAGCACTTC.

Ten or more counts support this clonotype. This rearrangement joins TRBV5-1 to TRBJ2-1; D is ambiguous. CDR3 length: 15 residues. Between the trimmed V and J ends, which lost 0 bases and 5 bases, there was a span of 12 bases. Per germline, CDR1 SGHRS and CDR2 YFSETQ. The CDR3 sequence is CASSLAELPNNEQFF. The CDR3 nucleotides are TGCGCCAGCAGCTTGGCCGAACTTCCAAACAATGAGCAGTTCTTC.

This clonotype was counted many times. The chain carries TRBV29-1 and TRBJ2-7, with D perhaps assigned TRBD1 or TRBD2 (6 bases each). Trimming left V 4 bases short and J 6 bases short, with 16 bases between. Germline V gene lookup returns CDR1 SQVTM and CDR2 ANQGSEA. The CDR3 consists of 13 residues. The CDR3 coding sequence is TGCAGCGTTGGGGGGGCAGGGCATGGCGAGCAGTACTTC. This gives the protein CSVGGAGHGEQYF.

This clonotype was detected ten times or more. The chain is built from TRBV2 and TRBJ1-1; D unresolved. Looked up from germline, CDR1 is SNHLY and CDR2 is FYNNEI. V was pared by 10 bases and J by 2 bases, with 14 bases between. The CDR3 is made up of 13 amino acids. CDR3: CANARTKNTEAFF. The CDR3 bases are TGTGCCAACGCTAGGACTAAAAACACTGAAGCTTTCTTT.

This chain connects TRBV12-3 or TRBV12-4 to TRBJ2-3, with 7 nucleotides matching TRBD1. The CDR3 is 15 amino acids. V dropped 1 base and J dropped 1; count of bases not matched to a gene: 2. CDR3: CASSLGQGRTDTQYF. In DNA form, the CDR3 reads TGTGCCAGCAGTTTAGGACAGGGCCGCACAGATACGCAGTATTTT.

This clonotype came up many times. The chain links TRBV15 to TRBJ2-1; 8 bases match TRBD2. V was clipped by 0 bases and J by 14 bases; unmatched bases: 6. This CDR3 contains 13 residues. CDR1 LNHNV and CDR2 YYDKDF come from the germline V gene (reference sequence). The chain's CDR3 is CATSRDPGTRKFF. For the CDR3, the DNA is TGTGCCACCAGCAGAGATCCCGGGACTAGAAAGTTCTTC.

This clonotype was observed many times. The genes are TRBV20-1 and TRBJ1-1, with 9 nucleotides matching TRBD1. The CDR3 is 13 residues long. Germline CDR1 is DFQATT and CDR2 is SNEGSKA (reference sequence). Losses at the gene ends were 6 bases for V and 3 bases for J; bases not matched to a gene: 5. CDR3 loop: CSARDRVHTEAFF. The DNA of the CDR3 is TGCAGTGCCCGGGACAGGGTTCACACTGAAGCTTTCTTT.

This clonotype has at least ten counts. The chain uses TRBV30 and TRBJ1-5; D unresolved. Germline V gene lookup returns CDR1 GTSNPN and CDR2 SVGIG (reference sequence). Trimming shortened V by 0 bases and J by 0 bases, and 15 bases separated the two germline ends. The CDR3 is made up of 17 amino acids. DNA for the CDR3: TGTGCCTGGAGTGTACCCCCCTACATCCGTAGCAATCAGCCCCAGCATTTT. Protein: CAWSVPPYIRSNQPQHF. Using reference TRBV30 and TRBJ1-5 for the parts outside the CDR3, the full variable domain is SQTIHQWPATLVQPVGSPLSLECTVEGTSNPNLYWYRQAAGRGLQLLFYSVGIGQISSEVPQNLSASRPQDRQFILSSKKLLLSDSGFYLCAWSVPPYIRSNQPQHFGDGTRLSIL.

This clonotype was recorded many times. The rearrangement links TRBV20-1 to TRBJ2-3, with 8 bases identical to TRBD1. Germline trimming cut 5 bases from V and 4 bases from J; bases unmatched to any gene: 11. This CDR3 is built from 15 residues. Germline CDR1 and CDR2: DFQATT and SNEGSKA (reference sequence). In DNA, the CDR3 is TGCAGTGCTGCGGAACGTGACAGGGGTTCAGATACGCAGTATTTT. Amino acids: CSAAERDRGSDTQYF.

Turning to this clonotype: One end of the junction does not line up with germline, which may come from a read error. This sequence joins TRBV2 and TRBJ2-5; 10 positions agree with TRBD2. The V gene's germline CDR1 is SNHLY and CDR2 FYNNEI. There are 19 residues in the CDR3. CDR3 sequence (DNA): TGTGCCTGCAGTCGAAACCCTCTGACTAGCGGGCTTGCTCAAGAGACCCAGTACTTC. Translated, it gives CACSRNPLTSGLAQETQYF.

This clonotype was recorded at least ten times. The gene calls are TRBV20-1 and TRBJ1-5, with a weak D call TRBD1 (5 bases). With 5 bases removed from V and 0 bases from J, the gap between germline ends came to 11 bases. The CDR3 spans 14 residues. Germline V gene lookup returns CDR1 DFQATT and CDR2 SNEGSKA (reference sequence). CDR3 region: CSALQGFSNQPQHF. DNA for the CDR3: TGCAGTGCTCTCCAGGGCTTTAGCAATCAGCCCCAGCATTTT.

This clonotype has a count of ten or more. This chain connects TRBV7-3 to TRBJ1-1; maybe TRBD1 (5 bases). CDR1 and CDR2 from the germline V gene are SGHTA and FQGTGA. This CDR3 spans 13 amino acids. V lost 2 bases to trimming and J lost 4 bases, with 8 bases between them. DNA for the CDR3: TGTGCCAGCAGCTTACGGAGGGGCACTGAAGCTTTCTTT. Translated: CASSLRRGTEAFF.

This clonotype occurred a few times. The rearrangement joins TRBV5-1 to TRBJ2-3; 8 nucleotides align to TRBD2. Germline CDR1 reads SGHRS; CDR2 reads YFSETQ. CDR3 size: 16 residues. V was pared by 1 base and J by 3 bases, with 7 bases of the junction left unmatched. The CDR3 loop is CASSLLGAGVTDTQYF. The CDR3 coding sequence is TGCGCCAGCAGCTTGCTTGGAGCGGGAGTAACAGATACGCAGTATTTT.

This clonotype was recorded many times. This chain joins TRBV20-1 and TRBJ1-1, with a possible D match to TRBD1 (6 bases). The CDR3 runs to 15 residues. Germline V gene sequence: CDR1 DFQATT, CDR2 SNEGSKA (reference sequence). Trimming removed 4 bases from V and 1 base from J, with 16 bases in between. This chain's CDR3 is CSAKWSGHKNTEAFF. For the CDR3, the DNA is TGCAGTGCTAAGTGGTCGGGACACAAGAACACTGAAGCTTTCTTT.

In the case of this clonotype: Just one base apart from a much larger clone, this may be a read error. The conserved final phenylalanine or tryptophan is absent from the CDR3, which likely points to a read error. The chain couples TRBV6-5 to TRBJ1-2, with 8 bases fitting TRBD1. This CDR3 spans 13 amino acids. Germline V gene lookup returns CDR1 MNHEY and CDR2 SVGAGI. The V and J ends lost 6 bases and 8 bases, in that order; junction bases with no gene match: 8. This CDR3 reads CASSRDRGSGYTY. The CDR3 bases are TGTGCCAGCAGCCGAGACAGGGGAAGCGGCTACACCTAC.

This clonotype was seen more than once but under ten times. The CDR3 is CASRTVGTGALNQPQHF. The DNA of the CDR3 is TGTGCCAGTAGAACAGTCGGGACAGGGGCCCTCAATCAGCCCCAGCATTTT. V gene TRBV19 combines with J gene TRBJ1-5, with 10 bases matching TRBD1. Germline lookup yields CDR1 LNHDA and CDR2 SQIVND (reference sequence). The CDR3 has 17 residues. V was pared by 6 bases and J by 3 bases, with 11 bases of the junction left unmatched.

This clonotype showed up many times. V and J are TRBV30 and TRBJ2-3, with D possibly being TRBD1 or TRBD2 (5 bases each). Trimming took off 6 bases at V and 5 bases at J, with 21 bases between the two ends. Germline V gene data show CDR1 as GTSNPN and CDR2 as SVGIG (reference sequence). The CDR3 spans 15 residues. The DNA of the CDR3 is TGTGCCTGCCCCGAAAGAAGGGGAGTGGGAGATACGCAGTATTTT. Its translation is CACPERRGVGDTQYF.

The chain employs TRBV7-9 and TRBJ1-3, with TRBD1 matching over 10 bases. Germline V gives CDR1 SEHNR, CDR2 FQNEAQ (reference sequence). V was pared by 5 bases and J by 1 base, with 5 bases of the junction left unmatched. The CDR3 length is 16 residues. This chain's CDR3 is CASSDLGQGSGNTIYF. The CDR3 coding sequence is TGTGCCAGCAGCGACTTGGGACAGGGGTCTGGAAACACCATATATTTT.